This passage covers 24 T cell receptor beta chains from one sample sequenced in a study of patients and donors after allogeneic stem cell transplantation. TCRdb called the RT-PCR reads again in MiXCR, with one record for every CDR3 protein. The sample yields 87,000 or so distinct CDR3 sequences, just under 5% seen once. Sequenced input: blood, either unsorted or a sorted T cell fraction (not recorded which). The receptors originated from a human donor who was either an allogeneic HSCT recipient or a stem cell or donor lymphocyte infusion donor (not recorded which). It is not recorded whose cells these are; they may come from a transplant donor.

This clonotype was seen at least ten times. One end of the junction does not line up with germline, which may come from a read error. V and J are TRBV20-1 and TRBJ2-6; maybe TRBD2 (5 bases). The CDR3 length is 15 residues. Germline V gene data show CDR1 as DFQATT and CDR2 as SNEGSKA (reference sequence). Written as DNA, the CDR3 is TGCAGTGCCAGAGGCGGACTCTCTGGGGCCAACGTCCTGACTTTC. The encoded protein is CSARGGLSGANVLTF.

This clonotype appeared many times. The chain employs TRBV24-1 and TRBJ2-1; TRBD2 matches at 9 bases. This CDR3 is built from 13 residues. Germline assignment: CDR1 KGHDR and CDR2 SFDVKD. V was pared by 5 bases and J by 7 bases, with 2 bases of the junction left unmatched. CDR3 coding DNA: TGTGCCACCAGTGGCGGGAGGGCAAATGAGCAGTTCTTC. Translation gives CATSGGRANEQFF.

V gene TRBV4-1 combines with J gene TRBJ2-5; 10 bases line up with TRBD2. V lost 5 bases, J lost 1 base, and 4 bases stayed unmatched. The CDR3 totals 15 residues. Germline loops: CDR1 MGHRA, CDR2 YSYEKL. Here the CDR3 reads CASSTSGVFQETQYF. CDR3 sequence (DNA): TGCGCCAGCAGCACTAGCGGGGTTTTCCAAGAGACCCAGTACTTC.

This clonotype was recorded at least ten times. V gene TRBV6-1 combines with J gene TRBJ1-2; D perhaps matches TRBD1 (6 bases). Between the trimmed V and J ends, which lost 3 bases and 7 bases, there was a span of 12 bases. The V gene's germline CDR1 is MNHNS and CDR2 SASEGT. This CDR3 comprises 13 residues. The CDR3 coding sequence is TGTGCCAGCAGTGAGAGGGGGAGAGCTGGCTACACCTTC. It specifies CASSERGRAGYTF.

V and J are TRBV29-1 and TRBJ1-1; 9 bases fit TRBD1. The V gene end was trimmed by 7 bases and the J gene end by 4 bases; junction bases not matched to a gene: 4. CDR1 and CDR2 (germline): SQVTM, ANQGSEA. CDR3 length: 12 amino acids. CDR3 DNA sequence: TGCAGCGGTAACAGGGGGCTCACTGAAGCTTTCTTT. Residues: CSGNRGLTEAFF.

This clonotype turned up a few times. The V gene is TRBV20-1, the J gene TRBJ1-2; a weak D match, TRBD1 (5 bases). Germline CDR1 and CDR2: DFQATT and SNEGSKA (reference sequence). The CDR3 extends over 12 amino acids. Trimming cost V 4 bases and J 4 bases, with 10 bases left between them. The CDR3 here is CSAKRGAYGYTF. The CDR3, as DNA: TGCAGTGCTAAAAGGGGAGCCTATGGCTACACCTTC.

This clonotype was counted many times. The chain couples TRBV12-3 or TRBV12-4 to TRBJ1-1; D not resolved. V was pared by 7 bases and J by 1 base, with 10 bases between. The CDR3 has 13 residues. The CDR3 reads CASNVDGNTEAFF. The CDR3 DNA is TGTGCCAGCAACGTGGACGGGAACACTGAAGCTTTCTTT.

This clonotype was seen a few times. The V call is TRBV11-1, the J call TRBJ2-7; 8 bases line up with TRBD2. V trimming: 0 bases; J trimming: 0 bases; junction bases outside the gene matches: 13. CDR1 is SGHAT, CDR2 FQDESV, per germline (reference sequence). The CDR3 is 19 residues long. The CDR3 sequence: CASSLAWGRAGGNSYEQYF. The CDR3, as DNA: TGTGCCAGCAGCTTAGCTTGGGGCCGGGCGGGAGGAAACTCCTACGAGCAGTACTTC.

This clonotype was found a few times. The chain links TRBV28 to TRBJ2-1, with 9 bases identical to TRBD2. Trimming took 2 bases from V and 10 from J; bases not matched to a gene: 3. Germline V gene lookup returns CDR1 MDHEN and CDR2 SYDVKM. The CDR3 runs 13 residues. The CDR3 nucleotides are TGTGCCAGCAGTTTAGCGGGAGGGTTGGAGCAGTTCTTC. This encodes CASSLAGGLEQFF.

The sample holds a few counts of this clonotype. The V and J genes are TRBV7-8 and TRBJ2-1; D not resolved. Germline V gives CDR1 SGHVS, CDR2 FQNEAQ. The V end was cut by 6 bases, the J end by 6 bases, with 12 bases between. The CDR3 is 13 residues long. CDR3 bases: TGTGCCAGCAGGTATCAGATGCGCAATGAGCAGTTCTTC. Its translation is CASRYQMRNEQFF. Using reference TRBV7-8 and TRBJ2-1 for the parts outside the CDR3, the full variable domain is GAGVSQSPRYKVAKRGQDVALRCDPISGHVSLFWYQQALGQGPEFLTYFQNEAQLDKSGLPSDRFFAERPEGSVSTLKIQRTQQEDSAVYLCASRYQMRNEQFFGPGTRLTVL.

This clonotype was counted ten times or more. The chain uses TRBV18 and TRBJ2-5; weak D call: TRBD2 (5 bases). Germline CDR1 KGHSH, CDR2 LQKENI. The CDR3 loop spans 14 amino acids. With 0 bases removed from V and 3 bases from J, the gap between germline ends came to 8 bases. The CDR3 region is CASSPPLREETQYF. The DNA of the CDR3 is TGTGCCAGCTCACCACCCTTGCGGGAAGAGACCCAGTACTTC.

This clonotype appeared many times. This sequence joins TRBV19 and TRBJ1-2; the D is unclear. The CDR3 is 12 amino acids. Per germline, CDR1 LNHDA and CDR2 SQIVND (reference sequence). Trimming removed 5 bases from V and 8 bases from J, with 12 bases in between. In nucleotides, the CDR3 is TGTGCCAGTAGTGGACCTCCCTACGGCTACACCTTC. Translation: CASSGPPYGYTF.

The CDR3 reads CASSTSRDTQYF. The CDR3 DNA sequence: TGTGCCAGCAGCACGTCGAGGGATACGCAGTATTTT. The genes are TRBV7-8 and TRBJ2-3; the D is unclear. The CDR3 contains 12 residues. V lost 5 bases and J 6 bases, leaving 9 bases between the germline ends. CDR1 is SGHVS, CDR2 FQNEAQ, per germline. The full variable domain, in which reference TRBV7-8 and TRBJ2-3 provide the parts outside the CDR3, is GAGVSQSPRYKVAKRGQDVALRCDPISGHVSLFWYQQALGQGPEFLTYFQNEAQLDKSGLPSDRFFAERPEGSVSTLKIQRTQQEDSAVYLCASSTSRDTQYFGPGTRLTVL.

In this sample, this clonotype turned up many times. The chain is built from TRBV7-9 and TRBJ1-1, with D perhaps TRBD1 (5 bases). V was clipped by 4 bases and J by 5 bases, with 11 bases between them. Germline CDR1 and CDR2: SEHNR and FQNEAQ (reference sequence). The CDR3 runs to 13 residues. The CDR3 protein is CASSSRVGTEAFF. CDR3 bases: TGTGCCAGCAGCTCCAGGGTTGGGACTGAAGCTTTCTTT. The entire variable domain, with the rest obtained from reference TRBV7-9 and TRBJ1-1, is as follows: DTGVSQNPRHKITKRGQNVTFRCDPISEHNRLYWYRQTLGQGPEFLTYFQNEAQLEKSRLLSDRFSAERPKGSFSTLEIQRTEQGDSAMYLCASSSRVGTEAFFGQGTRLTVV.

In its sample, this clonotype was seen a few times. This chain links TRBV19 with TRBJ2-4; no clear D gene. The CDR3 spans 15 residues. CDR1 LNHDA and CDR2 SQIVND come from the germline V gene (reference sequence). The germline V and J ends were trimmed by 6 bases and 0 bases, with 12 bases remaining between them. CDR3 DNA sequence: TGTGCCAGTAGGGCAACCACCGGAGCCAAAAACATTCAGTACTTC. Protein sequence: CASRATTGAKNIQYF.

This clonotype was detected ten times or more. This rearrangement joins TRBV7-8 to TRBJ1-5, with D perhaps matching TRBD1 (6 bases). The CDR3 has 13 residues. Germline CDR1 SGHVS, CDR2 FQNEAQ. Trimming shortened V by 1 base and J by 7 bases, and 8 bases separated the two germline ends. DNA for the CDR3: TGTGCCAGCAGCTTAGGGGGGCGGCAGCCCCAGCATTTT. Protein: CASSLGGRQPQHF. Using reference TRBV7-8 and TRBJ1-5 for the parts outside the CDR3, the full variable domain is GAGVSQSPRYKVAKRGQDVALRCDPISGHVSLFWYQQALGQGPEFLTYFQNEAQLDKSGLPSDRFFAERPEGSVSTLKIQRTQQEDSAVYLCASSLGGRQPQHFGDGTRLSIL.

This clonotype has ten or more counts. This sequence joins TRBV27 and TRBJ2-3; 9 bases line up with TRBD2. Germline loops: CDR1 MNHEY, CDR2 SMNVEV (reference sequence). The CDR3 runs 15 residues. With 3 bases clipped from V and 0 bases from J, the junction kept 1 base outside the gene matches. The CDR3 DNA is TGTGCCAGCAGTTTTACTAGCGGGAGCACAGATACGCAGTATTTT. Translation: CASSFTSGSTDTQYF.

This clonotype was seen ten or more times. The chain combines TRBV2 with TRBJ2-1; D not certain. Germline lookup yields CDR1 SNHLY and CDR2 FYNNEI. Between the trimmed V and J ends, which lost 2 bases and 0 bases, there was a span of 8 bases. The CDR3 totals 15 residues. The CDR3 reads CASSEYLPSYNEQFF. CDR3 nucleotides: TGTGCCAGCAGTGAATACCTGCCCTCCTACAATGAGCAGTTCTTC.

This clonotype came up many times. The chain links TRBV23-1 to TRBJ2-1; TRBD2 matches at 8 bases. TRBV23-1 is an ORF; its function is uncertain. This CDR3 has 17 amino acids. Trimming cost V 7 bases and J 0 bases; bases outside gene matches: 11. This CDR3 reads CASIAHPSGSSYNEQFF. In DNA, the CDR3 is TGCGCCAGCATAGCCCACCCGAGCGGGAGCTCCTACAATGAGCAGTTCTTC.

This clonotype came up a few times. The chain is built from TRBV24-1 and TRBJ1-5; TRBD1 might be the D (5 bases). Germline V gene sequence: CDR1 KGHDR, CDR2 SFDVKD. V gave up 9 bases and J gave up 5 bases, with 16 bases separating them. This CDR3 comprises 14 residues. The DNA of the CDR3 is TGTGCCACCTCGGGGGGGGGGAAGGATCAGCCCCAGCATTTT. This codes for CATSGGGKDQPQHF.

This clonotype was counted ten times or more. The chain is built from TRBV5-1 and TRBJ1-5; weak D call: TRBD1 (6 bases). Germline-derived CDR1 and CDR2 are SGHRS and YFSETQ. CDR3 length: 17 residues. V dropped 0 bases and J dropped 2 bases, with 15 bases sitting between them. The CDR3 here is CASSLAPGGGGNQPQHF. The CDR3 DNA sequence: TGCGCCAGCAGCTTGGCCCCGGGGGGCGGTGGCAATCAGCCCCAGCATTTT.

In its sample, this clonotype was seen many times. V and J are TRBV9 and TRBJ1-4; TRBD1 is a possible D gene (5 bases). The CDR3 extends over 17 amino acids. The V end was cut by 0 bases, the J end by 7 bases, with 19 bases between. Germline V gene lookup returns CDR1 SGDLS and CDR2 YYNGEE. The CDR3 reads CASSVESGVLPTEKLFF. CDR3 DNA: TGTGCCAGCAGCGTAGAGTCGGGGGTCCTCCCCACTGAAAAACTGTTTTTT.

This clonotype was detected ten times or more. The CDR3: CSASEQNQPQHF. The CDR3 DNA sequence: TGCAGTGCCAGTGAACAAAATCAGCCCCAGCATTTT. The V and J genes are TRBV20-1 and TRBJ1-5; D not certain. Per the germline V gene, CDR1 is DFQATT and CDR2 is SNEGSKA (reference sequence). The CDR3 totals 12 residues. Trimming cost V 6 bases and J 4 bases, with 10 bases left between them.

Ten or more counts support this clonotype. CDR3 sequence reads: CSARPGTETQYF. DNA of the CDR3: TGCAGTGCTAGACCAGGGACGGAGACCCAGTACTTC. The V gene is TRBV20-1, the J gene TRBJ2-5, with D perhaps assigned TRBD1 or TRBD2 (5 bases each). Germline-derived CDR1 and CDR2 are DFQATT and SNEGSKA (reference sequence). The CDR3 spans 12 residues. Trimming shortened V by 2 bases and J by 5 bases, and 9 bases separated the two germline ends.